Here is one T cell receptor beta chain with its context. This specimen comes from a study of blood T cell repertoires in COVID-19. Repertoires were generated with immunoSEQ multiplex PCR, while TCRdb's copy carries only in-frame clones and drops some. The data show roughly 120,000 clones, with roughly nine tenths seen just once and approximately 1.9% held by the top ten. CDR3 length equals 14 residues. The V end was cut by 1 base, the J end by 4 bases, with 7 bases between. CDR1 and CDR2 from the germline V gene are SGHAT and FQNNGV. The specimen was peripheral blood. V is TRBV11-2 and J is TRBJ2-2, with D hard to call. This sequence was found in a human donor with active COVID-19. The donor label of this sample is uncertain. DNA of the CDR3: TGTGCCAGCAGCTTAGCTGGCCTCACCGGGGAGCTGTTTTTT. Translated: CASSLAGLTGELFF.